A single sample is the source of the 21 T cell receptor beta chains below, sequenced in a study of blood T cell repertoires in COVID-19 (TCRdb year 2020). To prepare the library, the immunoSEQ multiplex PCR assay was applied. TCRdb carries this immuneACCESS record with in-frame sequences only. Its versions omit some clonotypes, under half of them owing to an unresolved V gene in the studies checked, with the rest unexplained. This sample lists a few hundred thousand clones; 84% were detected once. More than 9% of the sample rests with the top ten. The sequenced sample consisted of peripheral blood. These receptors all stem from an elderly woman with COVID-19, enrolled during active disease.

The CDR3 DNA is TGTGCCAGCTACTGGGACAGAACCAATCAGCCCCAGCATTTT. It translates to CASYWDRTNQPQHF. The chain uses TRBV6-5 and TRBJ1-5; 7 bases match TRBD1. Trimming at V came to 8 bases and at J to 3 bases, leaving 7 bases not matched to a gene. The CDR3 length is 14 residues. Germline CDR1 MNHEY, CDR2 SVGAGI.

The chain combines TRBV5-1 with TRBJ1-1; 7 nucleotides align to TRBD1. CDR3 size: 14 residues. CDR1 SGHRS and CDR2 YFSETQ come from the germline V gene. V lost 5 bases and J lost 1; bases outside the gene matches: 5. The CDR3 nucleotides read TGCGCCAGCAGGAGGGACAGTGGGAACACTGAAGCTTTCTTT. Protein: CASRRDSGNTEAFF.

There are a few counts of this clone. The V and J genes are TRBV3-1 (or the pseudogene TRBV3-2) and TRBJ2-5, with TRBD1 identical over 7 bases. Germline V lookup: CDR1 LGHDT, CDR2 YNNKEL (reference sequence). The CDR3 has 14 amino acids. V lost 4 bases to trimming and J lost 5 bases; unmatched junction nucleotides: 7. This chain's CDR3 is CASSPQGYFETQYF. Here the CDR3 DNA reads TGTGCCAGCAGCCCACAGGGGTATTTTGAGACCCAGTACTTC.

This clone turned up a few times. The gene calls are TRBV2 and TRBJ2-3; D might be TRBD2 (6 bases). Deletions cut 2 bases from V and 0 bases from J, with 9 bases between. This CDR3 has 15 amino acids. Per germline, CDR1 SNHLY and CDR2 FYNNEI. CDR3 coding DNA: TGTGCCAGCAGTGAATTTGGGGGGAGCACAGATACGCAGTATTTT. Its translation is CASSEFGGSTDTQYF.

This clone is a singleton in its sample. V is TRBV2 and J is TRBJ1-5; D is undetermined. Germline V lookup: CDR1 SNHLY, CDR2 FYNNEI. Trimming took off 8 bases at V and 7 bases at J, with 15 bases between the two ends. The CDR3 length is 13 residues. The DNA for the CDR3 is TGTGCCAGCGGAGGCGAGGGAGGGCAGCCCCAGCATTTT. This gives the protein CASGGEGGQPQHF.

This clone showed up just once. This chain uses TRBV19 with TRBJ2-3; 10 bases line up with TRBD2. V lost 10 bases and J lost 5; bases outside the gene matches: 15. The CDR3 totals 16 residues. Germline V lookup: CDR1 LNHDA, CDR2 SQIVND (reference sequence). CDR3 sequence reads: CAILGGGAGGLDTQYF. Written as DNA, the CDR3 is TGTGCCATCCTGGGTGGAGGAGCGGGGGGGCTAGATACGCAGTATTTT.

The chain joins TRBV5-1 to TRBJ1-1; TRBD1 matches 7 bases. Per germline, CDR1 SGHRS and CDR2 YFSETQ. The CDR3 sequence is 14 residues long. Trimming cost V 0 bases and J 5 bases; bases outside gene matches: 4. The CDR3, as DNA: TGCGCCAGCAGCTTGGGCAGGGGGACGACTGAAGCTTTCTTT. It translates to CASSLGRGTTEAFF. The full variable domain, its missing parts supplied by reference TRBV5-1 and TRBJ1-1, is KAGVTQTPRYLIKTRGQQVTLSCSPISGHRSVSWYQQTPGQGLQFLFEYFSETQRNKGNFPGRFSGRQFSNSRSEMNVSTLELGDSALYLCASSLGRGTTEAFFGQGTRLTVV.

The chain is built from TRBV5-1 and TRBJ2-7, with 7 nucleotides matching TRBD1. Germline V gene lookup returns CDR1 SGHRS and CDR2 YFSETQ. The J segment lost 0 bases and the V segment lost 0 bases, leaving 6 bases of the junction unmatched. The CDR3 sequence is 16 residues long. As DNA, the CDR3 is TGCGCCAGCAGCTTGGTGACAGGGAAGACCTCCTACGAGCAGTACTTC. This sequence encodes CASSLVTGKTSYEQYF.

This clone has ten or more counts. V and J are TRBV6-6 and TRBJ2-2; tentative D call: TRBD2 (6 bases). The CDR3 runs to 16 residues. Germline assignment: CDR1 MNHNY and CDR2 SVGAGI (reference sequence). V was cut by 0 bases and J by 3 bases, with 11 bases left in between. CDR3 sequence (DNA): TGTGCCAGCAGTTACTCGAGGGGAGGCGACACCGGGGAGCTGTTTTTT. The encoded protein is CASSYSRGGDTGELFF.

Only a few counts were recorded for this clone. Other DNA variants within this sample encode the same CDR3. The chain recombines TRBV19 with TRBJ2-3, with 9 nucleotides matching TRBD2. The junction had 9 bases not matched to a gene; V was cut back by 9 bases and J by 2 bases. CDR1 LNHDA and CDR2 SQIVND come from the germline V gene (reference sequence). This CDR3 contains 15 residues. CDR3 DNA: TGTGCCAGCCGGGGGCTAGCGGGGAACACAGATACGCAGTATTTT. Protein sequence: CASRGLAGNTDTQYF.

The rearrangement uses TRBV5-1 and TRBJ1-1; 9 positions match TRBD1. Germline V gene data show CDR1 as SGHRS and CDR2 as YFSETQ. The CDR3 covers 15 residues. V shed 0 bases, J shed 5 bases, and the junction held 5 bases outside the gene matches. CDR3 region: CASSLGGQGGTEAFF. The CDR3 nucleotides are TGCGCCAGCAGCTTGGGGGGACAGGGCGGAACTGAAGCTTTCTTT.

This clone was seen only once. The rearrangement joins TRBV2 to TRBJ1-3, with 7 bases lining up with TRBD1. This CDR3 spans 13 amino acids. Per germline, CDR1 SNHLY and CDR2 FYNNEI. The V and J ends lost 7 bases and 2 bases, in that order; junction bases with no gene match: 2. Here the CDR3 DNA reads TGTGCCAGCACTCAGGGGGCTGGAAACACCATATATTTT. Its translation is CASTQGAGNTIYF.

This chain uses TRBV7-8 with TRBJ1-1; 7 positions match TRBD1. This CDR3 is built from 14 residues. Germline CDR1 is SGHVS and CDR2 is FQNEAQ. The V gene end was trimmed by 5 bases and the J gene end by 5 bases; junction bases not matched to a gene: 8. CDR3 sequence reads: CASSTRQGGTEAFF. The CDR3 DNA reads TGTGCCAGCAGCACCCGACAGGGCGGGACTGAAGCTTTCTTT.

This chain links TRBV28 with TRBJ1-1, with D unclear. Trimming stripped 2 bases from V and 1 base from J, with 8 bases between. This CDR3 has 14 residues. CDR1 and CDR2 (germline): MDHEN, SYDVKM. CDR3 nucleotides: TGTGCCAGCAGTTTAGATGGCGGGAACACTGAAGCTTTCTTT. It specifies CASSLDGGNTEAFF.

The chain joins TRBV2 to TRBJ2-7; 9 bases fit TRBD1. The CDR3 sequence is 14 residues long. J was trimmed by 6 bases and V by 5 bases; bases with no gene match: 8. Germline CDR1 and CDR2: SNHLY and FYNNEI. The CDR3 spells CASSITGGLSEQYF. The CDR3 nucleotides read TGTGCCAGCAGTATAACAGGGGGCTTGAGCGAGCAGTACTTC.

CDR3 coding DNA: TGTGCCAGCAGTCTGGGGGGTGATACGCAGTATTTT. It encodes CASSLGGDTQYF. The V call is TRBV12-3 or TRBV12-4, the J call TRBJ2-3; D might be TRBD2 (6 bases). V lost 5 bases to trimming and J lost 6 bases, with 9 bases between them. This CDR3 spans 12 amino acids.

The genes are TRBV7-9 and TRBJ1-2; 7 bases fit TRBD1. The CDR3 runs to 16 residues. V dropped 4 bases and J dropped 0; count of bases not matched to a gene: 8. Germline CDR1 and CDR2: SEHNR and FQNEAQ (reference sequence). The CDR3 DNA reads TGTGCCAGCAGCTCTATCGGGACAGAAACTAACTATGGCTACACCTTC. It translates to CASSSIGTETNYGYTF.

The V and J genes are TRBV28 and TRBJ2-7; 10 nucleotides match TRBD1. The germline CDR1 and CDR2 sequences are MDHEN and SYDVKM. Losses at the gene ends were 5 bases for V and 4 bases for J; bases not matched to a gene: 8. This CDR3 spans 15 amino acids. The CDR3 region has the DNA TGTGCCAGCAGTCAAACGGACAGGGGGTATTACGAGCAGTACGTC. This encodes CASSQTDRGYYEQYV.

This chain connects TRBV7-9 to TRBJ1-2; D is unresolved. The germline V gene encodes CDR1 SEHNR and CDR2 FQNEAQ (reference sequence). With 1 base removed from V and 4 bases from J, the gap between germline ends came to 16 bases. CDR3 length: 16 amino acids. CDR3 DNA: TGTGCCAGCAGCTTAGTAGCAGGACTCGGTGGCTATGGCTACACCTTC. This sequence encodes CASSLVAGLGGYGYTF.

The V and J genes are TRBV5-1 and TRBJ2-1; a possible D gene is TRBD2 (6 bases). The CDR3 sequence is 14 residues long. V lost 5 bases to trimming and J lost 5 bases, with 14 bases between them. The germline V gene has CDR1 SGHRS and CDR2 YFSETQ. CDR3 coding DNA: TGCGCCAGCAGGGAGGGACTTTTAGACAATGAGCAGTTCTTC. Protein: CASREGLLDNEQFF. Looking up the rest from reference TRBV5-1 and TRBJ2-1 gives the full variable domain: KAGVTQTPRYLIKTRGQQVTLSCSPISGHRSVSWYQQTPGQGLQFLFEYFSETQRNKGNFPGRFSGRQFSNSRSEMNVSTLELGDSALYLCASREGLLDNEQFFGPGTRLTVL.

The rearrangement links TRBV6-6 to TRBJ2-7, with 7 bases matching TRBD1. V lost 7 bases and J lost 2; bases outside the gene matches: 8. Germline V gene sequence: CDR1 MNHNY, CDR2 SVGAGI (reference sequence). The CDR3 has 14 residues. The chain's CDR3 is CASTFRDRAYEQYF. In DNA, the CDR3 is TGTGCCAGCACCTTCCGGGACAGAGCCTACGAGCAGTACTTC.